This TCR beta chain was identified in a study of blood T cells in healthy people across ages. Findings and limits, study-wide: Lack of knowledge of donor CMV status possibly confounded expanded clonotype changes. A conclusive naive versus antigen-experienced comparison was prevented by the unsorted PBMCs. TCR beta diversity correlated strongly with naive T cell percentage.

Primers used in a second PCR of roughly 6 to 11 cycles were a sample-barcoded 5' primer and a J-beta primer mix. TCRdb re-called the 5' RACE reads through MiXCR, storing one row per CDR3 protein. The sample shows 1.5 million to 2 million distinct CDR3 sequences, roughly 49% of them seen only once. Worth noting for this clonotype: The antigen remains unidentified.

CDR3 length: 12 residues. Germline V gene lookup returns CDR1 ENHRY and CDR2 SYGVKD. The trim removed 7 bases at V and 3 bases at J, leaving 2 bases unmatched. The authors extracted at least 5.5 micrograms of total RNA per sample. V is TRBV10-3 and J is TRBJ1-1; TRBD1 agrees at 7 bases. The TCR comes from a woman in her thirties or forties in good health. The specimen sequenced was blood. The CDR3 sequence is CAIKTGDTEAFF. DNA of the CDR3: TGTGCCATCAAAACAGGGGACACTGAAGCTTTCTTT.